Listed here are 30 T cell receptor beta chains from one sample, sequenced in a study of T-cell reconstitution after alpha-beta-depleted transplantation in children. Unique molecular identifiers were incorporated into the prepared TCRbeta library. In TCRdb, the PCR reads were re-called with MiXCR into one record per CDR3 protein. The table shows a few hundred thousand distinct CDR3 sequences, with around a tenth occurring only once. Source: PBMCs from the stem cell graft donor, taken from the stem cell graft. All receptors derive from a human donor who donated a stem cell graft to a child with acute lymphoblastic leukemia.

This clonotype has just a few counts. Here the CDR3 reads CASSLVGLSYNEQFF. CDR3 nucleotide sequence: TGTGCCAGCAGCTTAGTCGGGCTTTCCTACAATGAGCAGTTCTTC. The chain uses TRBV7-9 and TRBJ2-1, with D uncertain. The CDR3 covers 15 residues. CDR1 and CDR2 (germline): SEHNR, FQNEAQ (reference sequence). The V end lost 1 base, the J end lost 1 base, and 8 bases lay between the germline ends. Full variable domain (outside the CDR3, taken from reference TRBV7-9 and TRBJ2-1): DTGVSQNPRHKITKRGQNVTFRCDPISEHNRLYWYRQTLGQGPEFLTYFQNEAQLEKSRLLSDRFSAERPKGSFSTLEIQRTEQGDSAMYLCASSLVGLSYNEQFFGPGTRLTVL.

The CDR3 loop reads CASSYSGTANSPLHF. The CDR3 region has the DNA TGCGCCAGCAGCTATTCCGGGACAGCTAATTCACCCCTCCACTTT. This rearrangement joins TRBV4-3 to TRBJ1-6; 7 bases agree with TRBD1. CDR3 length equals 15 residues. After removal of 5 bases from V and 6 bases from J, the junction contained 7 bases not matched to a gene. CDR1 is LGHNA and CDR2 is YSLEER in the germline V gene.

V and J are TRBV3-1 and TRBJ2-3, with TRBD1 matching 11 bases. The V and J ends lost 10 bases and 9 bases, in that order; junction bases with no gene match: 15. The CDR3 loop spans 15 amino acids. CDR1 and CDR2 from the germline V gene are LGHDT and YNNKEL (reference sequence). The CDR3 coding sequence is TGTGCCATCTGCCCGGACAGGGGGCCGGTCATGACGCAGTATTTT. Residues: CAICPDRGPVMTQYF.

This CDR3 is CASSGTTTYEQYF. CDR3 bases: TGTGCCAGCAGTGGGACCACAACCTACGAGCAGTACTTC. The chain has TRBV6-2 or TRBV6-3 and TRBJ2-7, with D perhaps assigned TRBD1 or TRBD2 (5 bases each). Deletions cut 5 bases from V and 2 bases from J, with 10 bases between. The CDR3 covers 13 residues. CDR1 is MNHEY and CDR2 is SVGEGT in the germline V gene.

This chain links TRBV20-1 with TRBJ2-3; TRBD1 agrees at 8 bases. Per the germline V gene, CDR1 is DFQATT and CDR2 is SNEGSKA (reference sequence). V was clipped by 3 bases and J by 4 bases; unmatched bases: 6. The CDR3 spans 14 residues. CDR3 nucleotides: TGCAGTGCTAGCCAGGGGGCGAGTGCAGATACGCAGTATTTT. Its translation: CSASQGASADTQYF.

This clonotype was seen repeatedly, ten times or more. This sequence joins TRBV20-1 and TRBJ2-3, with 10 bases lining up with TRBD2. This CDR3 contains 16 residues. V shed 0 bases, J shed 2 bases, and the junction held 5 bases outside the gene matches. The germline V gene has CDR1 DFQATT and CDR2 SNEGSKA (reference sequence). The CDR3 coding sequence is TGCAGTGCTAGAGATCGACTAGCGGGTCTCACAGATACGCAGTATTTT. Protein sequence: CSARDRLAGLTDTQYF.

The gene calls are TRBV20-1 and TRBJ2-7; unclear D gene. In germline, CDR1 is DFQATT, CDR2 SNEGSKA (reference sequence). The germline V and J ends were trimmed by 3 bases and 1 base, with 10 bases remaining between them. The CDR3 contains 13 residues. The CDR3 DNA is TGCAGTGCTAGTGAAGTGTTATCCTACGAGCAGTACTTC. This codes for CSASEVLSYEQYF.

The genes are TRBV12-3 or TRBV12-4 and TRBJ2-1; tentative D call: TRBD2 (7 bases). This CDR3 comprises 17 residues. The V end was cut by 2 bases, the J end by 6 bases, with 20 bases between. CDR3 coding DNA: TGTGCCAGCAGTTTACCCTCGCGGGGGCGGAGTGGCAATGAGCAGTTCTTC. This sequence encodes CASSLPSRGRSGNEQFF.

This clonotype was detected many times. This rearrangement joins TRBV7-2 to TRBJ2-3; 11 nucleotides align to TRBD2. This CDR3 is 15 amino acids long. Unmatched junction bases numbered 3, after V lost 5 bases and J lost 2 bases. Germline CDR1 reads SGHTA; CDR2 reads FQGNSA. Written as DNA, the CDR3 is TGTGCCAGCAGCCCTAGCGGGAGGAACACAGATACGCAGTATTTT. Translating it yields CASSPSGRNTDTQYF.

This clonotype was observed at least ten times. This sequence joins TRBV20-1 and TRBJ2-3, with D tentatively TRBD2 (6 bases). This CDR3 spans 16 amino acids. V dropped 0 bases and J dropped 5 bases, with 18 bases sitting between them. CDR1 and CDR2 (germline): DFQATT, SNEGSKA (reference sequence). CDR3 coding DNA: TGCAGTGCTAGAGATGGTCAGCGGAGGGTGGTAGATACGCAGTATTTT. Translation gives CSARDGQRRVVDTQYF.

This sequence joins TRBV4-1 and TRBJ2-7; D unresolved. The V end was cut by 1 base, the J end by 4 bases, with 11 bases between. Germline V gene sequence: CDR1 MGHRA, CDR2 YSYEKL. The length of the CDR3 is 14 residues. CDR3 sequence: CASSQGVEVYEQYF. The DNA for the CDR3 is TGCGCCAGCAGCCAAGGGGTCGAGGTGTACGAGCAGTACTTC.

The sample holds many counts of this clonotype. CDR3 residues: CASSWDTSYEQYF. CDR3 coding DNA: TGCGCCAGCAGCTGGGATACCTCCTACGAGCAGTACTTC. The chain joins TRBV5-1 to TRBJ2-7, with no clear D. V was cut by 3 bases and J by 0 bases, with 7 bases left in between. Per the germline V gene, CDR1 is SGHRS and CDR2 is YFSETQ. This CDR3 comprises 13 residues. The variable domain in full, with the rest retrieved from reference TRBV5-1 and TRBJ2-7, is KAGVTQTPRYLIKTRGQQVTLSCSPISGHRSVSWYQQTPGQGLQFLFEYFSETQRNKGNFPGRFSGRQFSNSRSEMNVSTLELGDSALYLCASSWDTSYEQYFGPGTRLTVT.

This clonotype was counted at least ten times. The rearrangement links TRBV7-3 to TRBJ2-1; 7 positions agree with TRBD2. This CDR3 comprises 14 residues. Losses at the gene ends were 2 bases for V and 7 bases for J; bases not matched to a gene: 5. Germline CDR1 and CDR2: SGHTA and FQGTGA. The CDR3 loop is CASSLGRASNEQFF. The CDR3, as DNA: TGTGCCAGCAGCTTAGGGAGGGCCTCAAATGAGCAGTTCTTC.

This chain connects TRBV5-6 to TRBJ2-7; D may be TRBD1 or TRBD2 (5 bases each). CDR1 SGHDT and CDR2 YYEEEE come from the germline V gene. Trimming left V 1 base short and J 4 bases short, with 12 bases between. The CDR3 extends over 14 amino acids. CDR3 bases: TGTGCCAGCAGCTTGTCCTATGGGGGTTACGAGCAGTACTTC. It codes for CASSLSYGGYEQYF.

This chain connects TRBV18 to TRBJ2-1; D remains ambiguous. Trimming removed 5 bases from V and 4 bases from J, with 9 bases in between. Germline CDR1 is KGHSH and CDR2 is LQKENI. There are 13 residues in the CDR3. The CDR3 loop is CASSGGGYNEQFF. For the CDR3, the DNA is TGTGCCAGCTCAGGCGGCGGTTACAATGAGCAGTTCTTC.

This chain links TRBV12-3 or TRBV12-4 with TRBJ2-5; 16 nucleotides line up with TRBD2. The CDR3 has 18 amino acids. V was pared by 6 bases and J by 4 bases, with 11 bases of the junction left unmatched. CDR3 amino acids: CASRPGTSGRAGVETQYF. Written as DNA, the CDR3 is TGTGCCAGCAGGCCCGGGACTAGCGGGAGGGCAGGTGTAGAGACCCAGTACTTC.

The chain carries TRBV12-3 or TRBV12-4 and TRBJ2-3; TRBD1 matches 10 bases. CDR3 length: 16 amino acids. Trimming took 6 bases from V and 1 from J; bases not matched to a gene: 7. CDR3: CASRFTGTGGTDTQYF. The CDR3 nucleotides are TGTGCCAGCAGATTCACCGGGACAGGGGGCACAGATACGCAGTATTTT.

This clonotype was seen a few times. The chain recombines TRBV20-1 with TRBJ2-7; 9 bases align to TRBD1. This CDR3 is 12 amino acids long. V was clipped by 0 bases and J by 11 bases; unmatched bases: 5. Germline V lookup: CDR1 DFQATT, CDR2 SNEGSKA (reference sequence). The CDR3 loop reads CSARDHTGGEYF. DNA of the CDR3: TGCAGTGCTAGAGATCATACAGGGGGCGAGTACTTC.

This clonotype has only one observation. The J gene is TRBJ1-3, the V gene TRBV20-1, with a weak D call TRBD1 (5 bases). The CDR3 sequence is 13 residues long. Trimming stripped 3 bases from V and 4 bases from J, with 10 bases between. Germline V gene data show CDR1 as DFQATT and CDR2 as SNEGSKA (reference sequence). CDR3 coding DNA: TGCAGTGCTAGTGCAGGGATAGGAAACACCATATATTTT. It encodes CSASAGIGNTIYF.

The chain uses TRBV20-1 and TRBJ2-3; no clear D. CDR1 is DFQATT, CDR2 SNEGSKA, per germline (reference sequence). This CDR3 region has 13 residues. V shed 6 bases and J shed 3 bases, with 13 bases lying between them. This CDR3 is CSARTPRTDTQYF. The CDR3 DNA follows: TGCAGTGCCCGGACCCCCCGGACAGATACGCAGTATTTT.

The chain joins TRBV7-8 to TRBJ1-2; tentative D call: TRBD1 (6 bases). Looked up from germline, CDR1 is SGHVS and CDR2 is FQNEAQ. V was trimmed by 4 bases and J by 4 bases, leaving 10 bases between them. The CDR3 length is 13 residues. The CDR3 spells CASSSGQLYGYTF. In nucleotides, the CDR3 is TGTGCCAGCAGCTCTGGACAGCTCTATGGCTACACCTTC. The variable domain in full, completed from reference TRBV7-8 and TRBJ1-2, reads GAGVSQSPRYKVAKRGQDVALRCDPISGHVSLFWYQQALGQGPEFLTYFQNEAQLDKSGLPSDRFFAERPEGSVSTLKIQRTQQEDSAVYLCASSSGQLYGYTFGSGTRLTVV.

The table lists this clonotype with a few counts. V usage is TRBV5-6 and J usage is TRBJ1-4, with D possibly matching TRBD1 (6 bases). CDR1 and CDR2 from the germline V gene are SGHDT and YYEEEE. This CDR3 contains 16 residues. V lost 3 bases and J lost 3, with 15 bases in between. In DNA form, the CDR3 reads TGTGCCAGCAGCTCCCTGACCCGGGGGCCTAATGAAAAACTGTTTTTT. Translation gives CASSSLTRGPNEKLFF.

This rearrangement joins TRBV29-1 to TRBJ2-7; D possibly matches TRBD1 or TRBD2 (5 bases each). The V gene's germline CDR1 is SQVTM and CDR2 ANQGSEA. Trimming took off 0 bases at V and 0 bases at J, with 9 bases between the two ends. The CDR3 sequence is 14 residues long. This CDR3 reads CSVEEAGSSYEQYF. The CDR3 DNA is TGCAGCGTTGAAGAGGCAGGGAGCTCCTACGAGCAGTACTTC.

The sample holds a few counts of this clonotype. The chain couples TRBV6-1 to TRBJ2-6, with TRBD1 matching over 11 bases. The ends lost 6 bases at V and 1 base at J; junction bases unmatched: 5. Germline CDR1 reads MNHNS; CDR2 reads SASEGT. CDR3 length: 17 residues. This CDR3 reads CASSRTGGASGANVLTF. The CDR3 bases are TGTGCCAGCAGCAGGACAGGGGGCGCTTCTGGGGCCAACGTCCTGACTTTC.

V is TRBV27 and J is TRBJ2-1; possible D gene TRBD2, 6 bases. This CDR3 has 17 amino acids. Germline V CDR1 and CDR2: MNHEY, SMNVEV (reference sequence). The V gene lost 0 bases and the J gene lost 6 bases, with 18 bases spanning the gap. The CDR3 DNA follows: TGTGCCAGCAGTTTATCCGCAGGGACCCCGGGGGTCAATGAGCAGTTCTTC. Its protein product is CASSLSAGTPGVNEQFF.

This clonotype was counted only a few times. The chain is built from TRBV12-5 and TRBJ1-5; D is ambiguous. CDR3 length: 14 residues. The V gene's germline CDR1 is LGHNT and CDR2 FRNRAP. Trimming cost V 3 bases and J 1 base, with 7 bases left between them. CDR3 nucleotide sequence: TGTGCTAGTGGTTTATCTGGGAGCAATCAGCCCCAGCATTTT. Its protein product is CASGLSGSNQPQHF.

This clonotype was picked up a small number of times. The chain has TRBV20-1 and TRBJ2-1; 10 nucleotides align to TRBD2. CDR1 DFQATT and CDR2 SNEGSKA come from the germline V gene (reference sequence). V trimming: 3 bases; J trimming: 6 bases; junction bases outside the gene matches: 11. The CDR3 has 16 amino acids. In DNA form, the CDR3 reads TGCAGTGCTAGGGTCAGCGGGAGGGCGTCGGCCAATGAGCAGTTCTTC. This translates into CSARVSGRASANEQFF.

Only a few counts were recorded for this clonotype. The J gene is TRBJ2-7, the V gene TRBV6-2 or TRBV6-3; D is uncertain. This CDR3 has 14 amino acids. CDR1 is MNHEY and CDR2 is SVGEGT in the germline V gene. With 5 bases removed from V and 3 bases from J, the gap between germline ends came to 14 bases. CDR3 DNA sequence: TGTGCCAGCAGTCCAATCCAAATCGGCTACGAGCAGTACTTC. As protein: CASSPIQIGYEQYF.

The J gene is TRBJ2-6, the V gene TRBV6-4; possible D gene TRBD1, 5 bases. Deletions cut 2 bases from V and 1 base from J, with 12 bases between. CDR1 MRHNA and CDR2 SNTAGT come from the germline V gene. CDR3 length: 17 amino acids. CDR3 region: CASSDRPGLSGANVLTF. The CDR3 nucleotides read TGTGCCAGCAGTGACCGGCCAGGGTTGTCTGGGGCCAACGTCCTGACTTTC.

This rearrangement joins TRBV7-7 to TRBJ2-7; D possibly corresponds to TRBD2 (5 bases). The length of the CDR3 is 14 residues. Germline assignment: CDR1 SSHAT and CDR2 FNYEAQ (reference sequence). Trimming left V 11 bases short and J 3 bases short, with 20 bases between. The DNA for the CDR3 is TGTGCCCCCTTCCCTAGCCGAACACTCTACGAGCAGTACTTC. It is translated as CAPFPSRTLYEQYF.